Following are 9 T cell receptor beta chains from one sample sequenced in a study of blood T cell repertoires in COVID-19. The method was immunoSEQ multiplex PCR; TCRdb's version includes in-frame clones alone and lacks a portion of them. The sample consists of approximately 100,000 clones, 70% to 90% of them appearing once. Specimen: peripheral blood. These receptors were collected from a human donor with COVID-19, enrolled during active disease. The donor label of this sample is uncertain.

The rearrangement uses TRBV19 and TRBJ1-5; D is uncertain. CDR1 LNHDA and CDR2 SQIVND come from the germline V gene (reference sequence). V shed 1 base and J shed 9 bases, with 7 bases lying between them. This CDR3 comprises 12 residues. CDR3 DNA sequence: TGTGCCAGTAGTATAGCAGGCATGCCCCAGCATTTT. Translated, it gives CASSIAGMPQHF. The full variable domain, rest sourced from reference TRBV19 and TRBJ1-5, is DGGITQSPKYLFRKEGQNVTLSCEQNLNHDAMYWYRQDPGQGLRLIYYSQIVNDFQKGDIAEGYSVSREKKESFPLTVTSAQKNPTAFYLCASSIAGMPQHFGDGTRLSIL.

In this sample, this clone turned up once. The chain uses TRBV6-5 and TRBJ1-6, with D possibly being TRBD1 (5 bases). V was pared by 2 bases and J by 7 bases, with 15 bases between. Looked up from germline, CDR1 is MNHEY and CDR2 is SVGAGI. This CDR3 spans 16 amino acids. CDR3 bases: TGTGCCAGCAGTTACGGGGCGGGACTAGGAAATTCACCCCTCCACTTT. Translated, it gives CASSYGAGLGNSPLHF.

The V and J genes are TRBV7-3 and TRBJ1-2; tentatively, D is TRBD1 (5 bases). CDR3 length equals 16 residues. V shed 2 bases and J shed 4 bases, with 17 bases lying between them. The germline CDR1 and CDR2 sequences are SGHTA and FQGTGA. The CDR3 coding sequence is TGTGCCAGCAGCTTACGTGCGGGGGACGTAGGCTATGGCTACACCTTC. It translates to CASSLRAGDVGYGYTF.

The genes are TRBV10-3 and TRBJ1-4, with 9 bases aligning to TRBD1. The length of the CDR3 is 15 residues. The germline CDR1 and CDR2 sequences are ENHRY and SYGVKD. With V trimmed by 4 bases and J by 3 bases, 3 bases remained unmatched. The CDR3 loop is CAISGGQGANEKLFF. The CDR3 DNA reads as TGTGCCATCAGTGGGGGACAGGGAGCTAATGAAAAACTGTTTTTT.

This sequence joins TRBV11-2 and TRBJ2-1, with TRBD1 identical over 7 bases. This CDR3 spans 17 amino acids. CDR1 SGHAT and CDR2 FQNNGV come from the germline V gene. The V segment lost 5 bases and the J segment 0 bases; nucleotides outside the gene matches: 10. CDR3: CASSTTPGGASYNEQFF. The CDR3 region has the DNA TGTGCCAGCAGCACAACCCCAGGGGGTGCCTCCTACAATGAGCAGTTCTTC.

The CDR3 sequence: CASSPLAGQGDNYGYTF. In DNA form, the CDR3 reads TGTGCCAGCTCACCACTTGCGGGACAGGGGGATAACTATGGCTACACCTTC. The chain employs TRBV18 and TRBJ1-2, with 11 nucleotides matching TRBD1. Trimming cost V 1 base and J 1 base; bases outside gene matches: 5. CDR1 is KGHSH and CDR2 is LQKENI in the germline V gene. This CDR3 has 17 residues.

V gene TRBV29-1 combines with J gene TRBJ1-2, with D maybe TRBD1 (6 bases). V shed 4 bases and J shed 0 bases, with 6 bases lying between them. CDR1 is SQVTM, CDR2 ANQGSEA, per germline. This CDR3 is 12 amino acids long. For the CDR3, the DNA is TGCAGCGTTGGGGGGCCTAACTATGGCTACACCTTC. Translated, it gives CSVGGPNYGYTF.

The chain combines TRBV18 with TRBJ2-2; D is perhaps TRBD2 (5 bases). V was cut by 3 bases and J by 6 bases, with 11 bases left in between. The germline V gene has CDR1 KGHSH and CDR2 LQKENI. This CDR3 is 14 amino acids long. In DNA form, the CDR3 reads TGTGCCAGCTCACCTGTGGAGAGGGCCGGGGAGCTGTTTTTT. Amino acids: CASSPVERAGELFF.

The chain links TRBV6-5 to TRBJ1-4, with TRBD1 as a possible D gene (6 bases). The germline CDR1 and CDR2 sequences are MNHEY and SVGAGI. V lost 6 bases and J 6 bases, leaving 14 bases between the germline ends. The length of the CDR3 is 14 residues. CDR3 protein: CASSPDRQDEKLFF. For the CDR3, the DNA is TGTGCCAGCAGCCCCGACAGGCAGGATGAAAAACTGTTTTTT.